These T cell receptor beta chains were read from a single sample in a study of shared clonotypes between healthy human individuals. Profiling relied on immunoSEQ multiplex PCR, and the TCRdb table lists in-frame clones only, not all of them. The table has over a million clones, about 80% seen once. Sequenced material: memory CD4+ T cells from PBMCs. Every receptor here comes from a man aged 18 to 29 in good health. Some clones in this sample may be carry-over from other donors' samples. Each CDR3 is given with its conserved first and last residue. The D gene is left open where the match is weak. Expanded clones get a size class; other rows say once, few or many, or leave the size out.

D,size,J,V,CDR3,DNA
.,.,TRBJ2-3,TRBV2,CASSESGAPTDTQYF,TGTGCCAGCAGTGAGTCGGGGGCACCCACAGATACGCAGTATTTT
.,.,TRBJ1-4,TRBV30,CAREDRTVDEKLFF,TGTGCCCGGGAGGACCGGACAGTGGATGAAAAACTGTTTTTT
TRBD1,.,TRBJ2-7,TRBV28,CASNTQGVYSYEQYF,TGTGCCAGCAATACCCAGGGGGTTTACTCCTACGAGCAGTACTTC
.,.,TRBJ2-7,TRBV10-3,CAISSPQFGIDEQYF,TGTGCCATCAGCTCACCTCAGTTTGGGATAGACGAGCAGTACTTC
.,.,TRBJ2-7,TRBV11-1,CASSLVRGVPYEQYF,TGTGCCAGCAGCTTAGTCAGGGGAGTTCCCTACGAGCAGTACTTC
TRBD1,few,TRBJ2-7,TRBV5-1,CASSLEQGANEQYF,TGCGCCAGCAGCTTGGAACAGGGGGCTAACGAGCAGTACTTC
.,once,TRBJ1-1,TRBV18,CASSPNQISSGGAATEAFF,TGTGCCAGCTCACCAAATCAGATTAGTTCCGGGGGGGCGGCGACTGAAGCTTTCTTT
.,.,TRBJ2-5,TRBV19,CASGHREETQYF,TGTGCCAGCGGGCACAGGGAAGAGACCCAGTACTTC
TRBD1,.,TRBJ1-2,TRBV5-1,CASSLVRADREDGYTF,TGCGCCAGCAGCTTGGTGAGGGCGGACAGGGAGGATGGCTACACCTTC
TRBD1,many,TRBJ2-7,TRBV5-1,CASSLPEGTGSRQYF,TGCGCCAGCAGCTTGCCCGAGGGGACAGGGTCCCGACAGTACTTC
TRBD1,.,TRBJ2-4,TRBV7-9,CASSLQQGEEVQYF,TGTGCCAGCAGCTTACAACAGGGGGAGGAGGTTCAGTACTTC
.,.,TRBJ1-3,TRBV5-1,CASSEGGLGNTIYF,TGCGCCAGCAGCGAGGGTGGCCTCGGGAACACCATATATTTT
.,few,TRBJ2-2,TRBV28,CASSFSSPDGGINTGELFF,TGTGCCAGCAGTTTCTCCAGTCCGGACGGGGGCATTAACACCGGGGAGCTGTTTTTT
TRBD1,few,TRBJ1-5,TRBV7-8,CASSQKDRGGYSNQPQHF,TGTGCCAGCAGCCAAAAAGACAGGGGAGGCTATAGCAATCAGCCCCAGCATTTT
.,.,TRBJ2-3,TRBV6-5,CASSYSRGLGTDTQYF,TGTGCCAGCAGTTACTCCCGGGGACTGGGCACAGATACGCAGTATTTT
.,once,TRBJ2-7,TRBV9,CASSVGNTGVGEQYF,TGTGCCAGCAGCGTAGGTAACACGGGCGTTGGGGAGCAGTACTTC
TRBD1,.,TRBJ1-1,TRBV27,CASSPRTGSTAGVAFF,TGTGCCAGCAGTCCCCGGACAGGCTCTACCGCAGGAGTAGCTTTCTTT
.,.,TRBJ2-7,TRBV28,CASSPSLEEQYF,TGTGCCAGCAGTCCATCTTTGGAGGAGCAGTACTTC
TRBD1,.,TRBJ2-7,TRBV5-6,CASSLGRGRQYF,TGTGCCAGCAGCTTGGGAAGGGGGCGTCAGTACTTC
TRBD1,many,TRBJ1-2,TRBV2,CASSAGVGQGSYGYTF,TGTGCCAGCAGTGCGGGAGTTGGACAGGGAAGCTATGGCTACACCTTC